Sequencing of this T cell receptor beta chain was carried out in a study of blood T cell repertoires in COVID-19. Study overall: Samples came from the United States, Italy and Spain, spanning acute and convalescent COVID-19. The cDNA or gDNA used as material had been derived from T cells, B-cell-depleted T cells, or PBMCs.

The CDR3 has 16 residues. The germline V gene encodes CDR1 SGDLS and CDR2 YYNGEE. V dropped 1 base and J dropped 5; count of bases not matched to a gene: 8. Methods used by the authors: Researchers report that nucleated cell counts were estimated from reference gene primer amplification. The table came from immunoSEQ multiplex PCR; TCRdb's copy has only in-frame clones and leaves some out. That table furnishes V, J and clone size, whereas the DNA furnished D and trimming. Among 130,000 to 150,000 clones listed, 65% to 85% were seen once. The sequence was collected from a man aged 50 or older with active or convalescent COVID-19. V gene TRBV9 combines with J gene TRBJ2-7, with TRBD2 identical over 11 bases. Sequencing input: peripheral blood. The CDR3 is CASSVRTGTSGDEQYF. The CDR3 DNA sequence: TGTGCCAGCAGCGTAAGAACCGGGACTAGCGGCGACGAGCAGTACTTC.